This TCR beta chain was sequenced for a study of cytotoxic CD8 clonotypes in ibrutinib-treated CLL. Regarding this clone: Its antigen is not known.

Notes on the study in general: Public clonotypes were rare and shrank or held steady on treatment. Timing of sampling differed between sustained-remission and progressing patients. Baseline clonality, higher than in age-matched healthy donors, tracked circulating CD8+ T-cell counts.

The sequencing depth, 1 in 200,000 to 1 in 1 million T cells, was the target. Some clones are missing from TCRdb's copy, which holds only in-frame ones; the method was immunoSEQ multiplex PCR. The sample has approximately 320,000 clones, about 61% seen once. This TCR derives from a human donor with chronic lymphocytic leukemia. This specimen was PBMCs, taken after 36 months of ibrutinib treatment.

CDR3 loop: CASSSIGATGGYTF. CDR3 nucleotides: TGTGCCAGCAGCTCAATCGGGGCAACCGGTGGCTACACCTTC. The chain has TRBV7-6 and TRBJ1-2; TRBD1 is a possible D gene (5 bases). V was trimmed by 4 bases and J by 7 bases, leaving 16 bases between them. Germline V gives CDR1 SGHVS, CDR2 FNYEAQ. The CDR3 is made up of 14 amino acids.